A selection of T cell receptor beta chains follows, all from one sample in a study of cytomegalovirus exposure and HLA in healthy donors. TCRdb keeps only in-frame clones here, not all; method: immunoSEQ multiplex PCR. The profile covers 99,000 or so clones, with approximately 83% appearing a single time and more than 3% taken by the ten largest. Sequencing was done on a sample of PBMCs. All receptors come from a female donor in good health and CMV-seropositive. The CDR3 runs from the conserved cysteine through the conserved F or W. The D gene is left open where the match is weak.

J,V,D,DNA,CDR3
TRBJ2-5,TRBV19,TRBD2,TGTGCCAGTAGTATTTCGGGGGGAAGGGAGACCCAGTACTTC,CASSISGGRETQYF
TRBJ2-2,TRBV5-6,TRBD2,TGTGCCAGCAGCCCGCGGACTAGAAACACCGGGGAGCTGTTTTTT,CASSPRTRNTGELFF
TRBJ2-1,TRBV27,TRBD2,TGTGCCAGTTCTAAGCGGGAGGGGTACAATGAGCAGTTCTTC,CASSKREGYNEQFF
TRBJ1-2,TRBV4-1,TRBD1,TGCGCCAGCAGCCGACCGGGACAGGGGGGCGGCTACACCTTC,CASSRPGQGGGYTF
TRBJ2-3,TRBV15,NA,TGTGCCACCAGCAGGGGACTGGGGACAGATACGCAGTATTTT,CATSRGLGTDTQYF
TRBJ2-1,TRBV20-1,NA,TGCAGTGCTGCGGATGGGGAGCAGTTCTTC,CSAADGEQFF
TRBJ1-4,TRBV7-9,TRBD1,TGTGCCAGCAGCTTAGGGACAGGGGTCACAACTAATGAAAAACTGTTTTTT,CASSLGTGVTTNEKLFF
TRBJ1-5,TRBV5-8,NA,TGTGCCAGCAGCTTGGGCCGTGAGCAGCCCCAGCATTTT,CASSLGREQPQHF
TRBJ2-7,TRBV28,NA,TGTGCCAGCAGGGGCTTGACCTACGAGCAGTACTTC,CASRGLTYEQYF
TRBJ2-7,TRBV30,TRBD2,TGTGCCTGGAGTGTTAGCGGGAGCTCCTACGAGCAGTACTTC,CAWSVSGSSYEQYF
TRBJ1-4,TRBV2,NA,TGTGCCAGCAGTAACAACAGGGATCGGTTTGAAAAACTGTTTTTT,CASSNNRDRFEKLFF
TRBJ2-7,TRBV7-6,TRBD2,TGTGCCAGCAGCAATCTAGCGGGAGGCCGCTACGAGCAGTACTTC,CASSNLAGGRYEQYF
TRBJ2-2,TRBV19,NA,TGTGCCAGTAGTATAGAGGGCCTCGACACCGGGGAGCTGTTTTTT,CASSIEGLDTGELFF